What follows is one T cell receptor beta chain and its context. What it binds is unknown. The sample originates from a study of brain T cells in children with intractable seizures. Findings and caveats of the study: Pre-surgery blood may have been undersampled, hiding some clones.

Method: immunoSEQ multiplex PCR; TCRdb's copy keeps in-frame clones and lacks some. Found here are about 320,000 clones, about 93% of them singletons; the top ten hold roughly 5.7%. This CDR3 region has 15 residues. J lost 2 bases, V lost 0 bases, and 1 base had no gene match. Germline V gene data show CDR1 as SGHRS and CDR2 as YFSETQ. Time point here: blood from clinic visit 5 months post-surgery; TSC patient then seizure free. The V gene is TRBV5-1, the J gene TRBJ2-7; the match to TRBD1 covers 11 bases. The sequenced sample was peripheral blood, obtained roughly 5 months after surgery. This clonotype originated in a boy less than two years old with tuberous sclerosis and intractable seizures. CDR3 in DNA: TGCGCCAGCAGCTTGGGGGGACAGGGGGCCTACGAGCAGTACTTC. Its protein is CASSLGGQGAYEQYF. Full variable domain (missing parts from reference TRBV5-1 and TRBJ2-7): KAGVTQTPRYLIKTRGQQVTLSCSPISGHRSVSWYQQTPGQGLQFLFEYFSETQRNKGNFPGRFSGRQFSNSRSEMNVSTLELGDSALYLCASSLGGQGAYEQYFGPGTRLTVT.